This is a list of T cell receptor beta chains from one sample in a study of post-analysis software for immune sequencing data. A single record per CDR3 protein comes from TCRdb applying MiXCR to the PCR reads. The repertoire holds approximately 730,000 distinct CDR3 sequences, with roughly 27% as singletons. Sequencing used blood. Source of these receptors: a girl aged 5 to 17 with multiple sclerosis. CDR3s include the opening cysteine and the closing phenylalanine or tryptophan. Each record gives: J gene, V gene, CDR3 protein.

j_call: TRBJ2-5; v_call: TRBV7-2; cdr3_aa: CASSPGTRQETQYF
j_call: TRBJ2-7; v_call: TRBV6-5; cdr3_aa: CASSYQDSSSYEQYF
j_call: TRBJ1-2; v_call: TRBV12-3/TRBV12-4; cdr3_aa: CASSRLRTPGYTF
j_call: TRBJ1-6; v_call: TRBV20-1; cdr3_aa: CSAPIMTGPYNSPLHF
j_call: TRBJ2-1; v_call: TRBV28; cdr3_aa: CASSARRYNEQFF
j_call: TRBJ2-5; v_call: TRBV11-3; cdr3_aa: CASSSGGAGETQYF
j_call: TRBJ2-1; v_call: TRBV28; cdr3_aa: CASSSPPGWPRTRAYNEQFF
j_call: TRBJ1-6; v_call: TRBV5-5; cdr3_aa: CASSAAGTGQSPLHF
j_call: TRBJ2-7; v_call: TRBV7-2; cdr3_aa: CASSYPTRGGSSYEQYF
j_call: TRBJ2-7; v_call: TRBV10-3; cdr3_aa: CAIGGYEQYF
j_call: TRBJ2-7; v_call: TRBV27; cdr3_aa: CASFSWTGVHEQYF
j_call: TRBJ2-1; v_call: TRBV29-1; cdr3_aa: CSVRSSSSNEQFF
j_call: TRBJ1-2; v_call: TRBV29-1; cdr3_aa: CSAGTRPTSNYGYTF
j_call: TRBJ2-1; v_call: TRBV7-2; cdr3_aa: CASSLGILAGTGQFF
j_call: TRBJ2-1; v_call: TRBV2; cdr3_aa: CASSYLQGLTSGIPPEQFF
j_call: TRBJ1-6; v_call: TRBV7-9; cdr3_aa: CASSLEARTLHF
j_call: TRBJ2-4; v_call: TRBV5-5; cdr3_aa: CASRPNAGGLENIQYF
j_call: TRBJ1-5; v_call: TRBV19; cdr3_aa: CASATGTGGLMGQPQHF
j_call: TRBJ2-1; v_call: TRBV5-8; cdr3_aa: CASSLVAVSGDEQFF
j_call: TRBJ2-4; v_call: TRBV2; cdr3_aa: CASREQGLDKNIQYF
j_call: TRBJ2-1; v_call: TRBV12-5; cdr3_aa: CASAFSLAGYNEQFF
j_call: TRBJ1-6; v_call: TRBV5-6; cdr3_aa: CASSRDRYNSPLHF
j_call: TRBJ1-5; v_call: TRBV20-1; cdr3_aa: CSAGGNSISQPQHF
j_call: TRBJ2-1; v_call: TRBV29-1; cdr3_aa: CSVEEARRAGGNPNEQFF
j_call: TRBJ1-2; v_call: TRBV5-1; cdr3_aa: CASSARDSFRGYTF
j_call: TRBJ2-4; v_call: TRBV28; cdr3_aa: CASSLTAGLINIQYF